The sequence of this T cell receptor beta chain was determined in a study of blood T cell repertoires in COVID-19. Study as a whole: From T cells, B-cell-depleted T cells, or PBMCs came the material, which was cDNA or gDNA.

Methods used by the authors: Reference gene primers were amplified, and this amplification served to estimate nucleated cell counts. TCRdb's copy holds only in-frame clones and misses some; the assay was immunoSEQ multiplex PCR. That table furnishes V, J and clone size, whereas the DNA furnished D and trimming. The data show approximately 110,000 clones, 85% seen once. The germline V gene encodes CDR1 SGHRS and CDR2 YFSETQ. The CDR3 spans 19 residues. The V gene end was trimmed by 5 bases and the J gene end by 0 bases; junction bases not matched to a gene: 10. This clone has just one count. Sequenced sample: peripheral blood. The chain carries TRBV5-1 and TRBJ2-1; 14 nucleotides agree with TRBD2. The origin of this receptor is a man in his forties or fifties with acute or convalescent COVID-19. CDR3 residues: CASRGAGTSGGPSYNEQFF. CDR3 sequence (DNA): TGCGCCAGCAGGGGGGCCGGGACTAGCGGGGGCCCCTCCTACAATGAGCAGTTCTTC.